This TCR beta chain was sequenced during a study of T-cell reconstitution after alpha-beta-depleted transplantation in children. Broader study findings: Among T cells one year after transplant, newly produced cells accounted for most counts and diversity.

TCRbeta library construction was performed incorporating unique molecular identifiers. A single record per CDR3 protein comes from TCRdb applying MiXCR to the PCR reads. The repertoire consists of about 300,000 distinct CDR3 sequences, with 10% occurring once and the leading ten covering 7.5%. The CDR3 has 13 residues. V was pared by 2 bases and J by 9 bases, with 11 bases between. Germline CDR1 reads MDHEN; CDR2 reads SYDVKM. There are many counts of this clonotype. Its antigen is currently unknown. Sample: PBMCs, taken before TCRalphabeta/CD19-depleted stem cell transplant. The origin of this receptor is a boy younger than two with acute myeloid leukemia, due to receive a stem cell transplant. The J gene is TRBJ2-1, the V gene TRBV28; D may be TRBD2 (6 bases). The CDR3, as DNA: TGTGCCAGCAGTTTACCCCGGCGGGGTGAGCAGTTCTTC. Amino acids: CASSLPRRGEQFF.